This T cell receptor beta chain was observed in a study of T-cell memory formation after mild COVID-19. V was cut by 2 bases and J by 4 bases, with 14 bases left in between. The CDR3 contains 15 residues. Germline CDR1 SGHDN, CDR2 FVKESK. This clonotype was seen only a few times. The antigen remains unidentified. Overall study results and limits: That cross-reactive memory joined was suggested by some responding clones appearing in pre-infection memory. Later expanders leaned CD4+, whereas day 15 to 85 contracting clones were balanced CD4/CD8. Confirmation of SARS-CoV-2 specificity was lacking for second-wave clones peaking day 37. Clones that contracted clustered mainly in CM and EM if CD4+ and in EMRA if CD8+.

TCRdb passed the 5' RACE reads through MiXCR, listing each CDR3 protein once. Seen here are 250,000 or so distinct CDR3 sequences, approximately 10% observed once, and the top ten hold 22%. The sequence came from a man aged 18 to 29 who had mild COVID-19 (a few samples of this study predate the infection). Cell type and time point are not known. The chain has TRBV14 and TRBJ1-1; D unresolved. Specimen: PBMCs or a T cell subset sorted from them (not recorded which). CDR3 amino acids: CASSQYPGMGTEAFF. The DNA for the CDR3 is TGTGCCAGCAGCCAATATCCGGGGATGGGCACTGAAGCTTTCTTT.